This T cell receptor beta chain appears in the sequencing data of a study of shared clonotypes between healthy human individuals. The CDR3 extends over 14 amino acids. Germline V gene lookup returns CDR1 MNHEY and CDR2 SMNVEV (reference sequence). Trimming removed 7 bases at V and 2 bases at J, with 12 bases between. Sequencing was performed with immunoSEQ multiplex PCR; in TCRdb, only in-frame clones are kept and a portion is missing. The sample records a few million clones, about 93% being singletons. As defined, naive CD8 cells were CD45RO-negative and positively selected for CCR7, with terminally differentiated effector memory CD45RA+ cells excluded. Note on this clone: Other DNA variants within this sample encode the same CDR3.

The sample comprised naive CD8+ T cells from PBMCs. The receptor was isolated from a man in his late teens or twenties in good health. Some clones in this sample may be carry-over from other donors' samples. This chain connects TRBV27 to TRBJ2-1, with D possibly TRBD2 on 6 matching bases. The CDR3 sequence: CASTLSGTYNEQFF. CDR3 sequence (DNA): TGTGCCAGCACCCTTAGCGGCACCTACAATGAGCAGTTCTTC.